A selection of T cell receptor beta chains follows, all from one sample in a study of blood T cell repertoires in COVID-19. This table comes from immunoSEQ multiplex PCR, and its TCRdb copy is limited to in-frame clones, with some not included. This table holds just over 150,000 clones, roughly 90% found once. Sample: PBMCs or T cells enriched from blood (not recorded which). The receptors come from a woman between 45 and 65 years old who had recovered from COVID-19. Each CDR3 is given with its conserved first and last residue. A D gene is named only where the DNA matches it firmly. Clone size appears in some rows only: once, few, many, or a class for an expanded clone.

size	J	D	V	CDR3	DNA
NA	TRBJ2-1	NA	TRBV19	CASSIAGEVGNEQFF	TGTGCCAGTAGTATAGCTGGGGAGGTGGGCAATGAGCAGTTCTTC
once	TRBJ1-1	NA	TRBV6-5	CASSPGGTAFF	TGTGCCAGCAGTCCGGGGGGCACGGCTTTCTTT
NA	TRBJ1-2	NA	TRBV30	CAWSGQEDGYTF	TGTGCCTGGAGTGGCCAGGAAGATGGCTACACCTTC
many	TRBJ1-4	NA	TRBV6-2/TRBV6-3	CASSLGLEKLFF	TGTGCCAGCAGTCTGGGCCTTGAAAAACTGTTTTTT
NA	TRBJ2-1	TRBD2	TRBV12-3/TRBV12-4	CASKGGGPGEQFF	TGTGCCAGCAAGGGCGGGGGGCCAGGGGAGCAGTTCTTC
NA	TRBJ1-4	TRBD1	TRBV30	CAWSPRGRSKEKLFF	TGTGCCTGGAGCCCCAGGGGGCGCAGTAAGGAAAAACTGTTTTTT
NA	TRBJ2-1	NA	TRBV5-1	CASSLGWTGSYNEQFF	TGCGCCAGCAGCTTGGGCTGGACGGGATCCTACAATGAGCAGTTCTTC
NA	TRBJ1-1	NA	TRBV5-6	CASSFLATEAFF	TGTGCCAGCAGCTTTTTGGCCACTGAAGCTTTCTTT
NA	TRBJ2-3	NA	TRBV11-3	CASSPEGGGANTDTQYF	TGTGCCAGCAGCCCAGAAGGCGGTGGGGCCAACACAGATACGCAGTATTTT
NA	TRBJ2-7	NA	TRBV7-2	CASSEARYEQYF	TGTGCCAGCAGCGAAGCCCGTTACGAGCAGTACTTC
NA	TRBJ1-5	TRBD1	TRBV28	CASSPLQLYRGNQPQHF	TGTGCCAGCAGTCCATTACAACTCTACAGGGGAAATCAGCCCCAGCATTTT